The 30 T cell receptor beta chains reported below all come from one sample, sequenced in a study of Graves' ophthalmopathy and Graves' hyperthyroidism. Researchers took RNA transcripts and amplified TCR beta CDR3 regions from them. HTBI-primed RT-PCR formed the first round, and a multiplex PCR formed the second. A single record per CDR3 protein comes from TCRdb applying MiXCR to the multiplex PCR reads. The profile shows over a million distinct CDR3 sequences, roughly two fifths of them singletons. Sequencing was carried out using peripheral blood or thyroid tissue (not recorded which). These receptors were obtained from an adult man with Graves' hyperthyroidism.

This clonotype appeared a few times. The chain joins TRBV12-3 or TRBV12-4 to TRBJ2-7, with 10 bases identical to TRBD2. The CDR3 runs to 16 residues. With 5 bases clipped from V and 6 bases from J, the junction kept 13 bases outside the gene matches. This CDR3 is CASSPFPSGGSLEQYF. CDR3 nucleotide sequence: TGTGCCAGCAGTCCTTTTCCTAGCGGGGGCTCGCTCGAGCAGTACTTC.

The genes are TRBV29-1 and TRBJ1-3; TRBD1 aligns across 7 bases. V shed 0 bases and J 0 bases; nucleotides not matched to a gene: 5. The germline CDR1 and CDR2 sequences are SQVTM and ANQGSEA. The CDR3 is 16 amino acids. For the CDR3, the DNA is TGCAGCGTTGAAGATCGGGACAGTGCCTCTGGAAACACCATATATTTT. Translated: CSVEDRDSASGNTIYF.

The chain recombines TRBV25-1 with TRBJ2-5; 9 bases align to TRBD1. The trim removed 6 bases at V and 2 bases at J, leaving 7 bases unmatched. Germline V gene sequence: CDR1 MGHDK, CDR2 SYGVNS. The CDR3 is 15 residues long. Here the CDR3 reads CASSPTGGPQETQYF. The CDR3 nucleotides are TGTGCCAGCAGCCCGACAGGGGGGCCACAAGAGACCCAGTACTTC.

The chain joins TRBV2 to TRBJ2-5; TRBD2 aligns across 11 bases. Germline CDR1 is SNHLY and CDR2 is FYNNEI. Trimming cost V 8 bases and J 5 bases; bases outside gene matches: 7. CDR3 length equals 14 residues. CDR3 protein: CASVTSGRWETQYF. The CDR3 region has the DNA TGTGCCAGCGTAACTAGCGGGAGATGGGAGACCCAGTACTTC.

This clonotype was recorded many times. J is TRBJ2-7 and V is TRBV7-2; D assignment may be TRBD1 or TRBD2 (5 bases each). V lost 1 base, J lost 0 bases, and 10 bases lay in between. From germline, CDR1 is SGHTA and CDR2 FQGNSA. This CDR3 spans 15 amino acids. The CDR3: CASSLVRGNSYEQYF. As DNA, the CDR3 is TGTGCCAGCAGCTTAGTCCGGGGCAACTCCTACGAGCAGTACTTC.

This chain uses TRBV6-2 or TRBV6-3 with TRBJ1-2; no definite D call. The CDR3 is made up of 12 amino acids. Between the trimmed V and J ends, which lost 8 bases and 2 bases, there was a span of 9 bases. Germline V gives CDR1 MNHEY, CDR2 SVGEGT. CDR3 bases: TGTGCCAGCGGTCAGCGGAACTATGGCTACACCTTC. Translated: CASGQRNYGYTF.

The chain carries TRBV10-2 and TRBJ2-5; TRBD2 matches at 9 bases. Per germline, CDR1 WSHSY and CDR2 SAAADI. This CDR3 is built from 15 residues. V shed 2 bases, J shed 5 bases, and the junction held 6 bases outside the gene matches. Here the CDR3 reads CASSEGTSTPETQYF. In DNA, the CDR3 is TGCGCCAGCAGTGAGGGGACTAGCACCCCGGAGACCCAGTACTTC.

This sequence joins TRBV20-1 and TRBJ1-2, with D possibly being TRBD1 (5 bases). This CDR3 contains 14 residues. Trimming shortened V by 1 base and J by 10 bases, and 19 bases separated the two germline ends. The germline CDR1 and CDR2 sequences are DFQATT and SNEGSKA (reference sequence). DNA of the CDR3: TGCAGTGCTAGAGGTTTAGGGACCGGCGCTGCCTACACCTTC. The encoded protein is CSARGLGTGAAYTF.

The J gene is TRBJ2-7, the V gene TRBV5-4, with TRBD1 matching 9 bases. The CDR3 consists of 17 residues. The ends lost 4 bases at V and 1 base at J; junction bases unmatched: 12. Germline CDR1 SGHNT, CDR2 YYREEE (reference sequence). DNA of the CDR3: TGTGCCAGCAGCCCTCTCTCCGGGACAGGGAAGTCCTACGAGCAGTACTTC. Translated, it gives CASSPLSGTGKSYEQYF. The full variable domain, its missing parts supplied by reference TRBV5-4 and TRBJ2-7, is ETGVTQSPTHLIKTRGQQVTLRCSSQSGHNTVSWYQQALGQGPQFIFQYYREEENGRGNFPPRFSGLQFPNYSSELNVNALELDDSALYLCASSPLSGTGKSYEQYFGPGTRLTVT.

Comments on this clonotype: At one boundary the junction diverges from the germline segment, which might be a read error. V gene TRBV2 combines with J gene TRBJ1-5, with TRBD1 identical over 8 bases. Germline assignment: CDR1 SNHLY and CDR2 FYNNEI. The CDR3 consists of 14 residues. The CDR3 sequence is CVSSARQGTQPQHF. CDR3 coding DNA: TGTGTCAGCAGTGCAAGACAGGGGACTCAGCCCCAGCATTTT.

As concerns this clonotype: A junction end diverges from the germline sequence, so it may reflect a read error. This sequence joins TRBV20-1 and TRBJ1-3; the D is unclear. The CDR3 consists of 16 residues. Germline values: CDR1 DFQATT, CDR2 SNEGSKA (reference sequence). The CDR3 DNA is TGCAGTACTAGACACACAAGTGACGGCTCTGGAAACACCATATATTTT. Protein: CSTRHTSDGSGNTIYF.

The V and J genes are TRBV11-2 and TRBJ1-2; 9 bases line up with TRBD1. This CDR3 spans 16 amino acids. Germline V gene data show CDR1 as SGHAT and CDR2 as FQNNGV. The V and J ends lost 5 bases and 8 bases, in that order; junction bases with no gene match: 15. CDR3 amino acids: CASSRSGTGTAEGYTF. CDR3 bases: TGTGCCAGCAGCAGATCCGGGACAGGGACGGCTGAGGGCTACACCTTC.

This clonotype occurred a few times. The V call is TRBV7-2, the J call TRBJ1-2; TRBD1 matches at 8 bases. Germline V CDR1 and CDR2: SGHTA, FQGNSA. The CDR3 extends over 16 amino acids. Trimming at V came to 8 bases and at J to 4 bases, leaving 15 bases not matched to a gene. The chain's CDR3 is CASSPRAGGEGYGYTF. Here the CDR3 DNA reads TGTGCCAGCTCACCACGTGCAGGGGGCGAGGGCTATGGCTACACCTTC.

In regard to this clonotype: It may be a read error: a sequence one base away is much more abundant. The V and J genes are TRBV29-1 and TRBJ2-6, with TRBD1 matching over 7 bases. This CDR3 is built from 17 residues. The V gene's germline CDR1 is SQVTM and CDR2 ANQGSEA. CDR3 amino acids: CSVGGRGIHSGANVLAF. For the CDR3, the DNA is TGCAGCGTTGGGGGCAGGGGGATTCATTCTGGGGCCAACGTCCTGGCTTTC.

This clonotype has a count of ten or more. The V and J genes are TRBV25-1 and TRBJ1-4; TRBD1 is a possible D gene (6 bases). CDR1 and CDR2 from the germline V gene are MGHDK and SYGVNS. The CDR3 has 15 residues. Trimming removed 0 bases from V and 11 bases from J, with 16 bases in between. CDR3 sequence: CASSEYTPGVEKLFF. For the CDR3, the DNA is TGTGCCAGCAGTGAATATACCCCAGGGGTGGAGAAACTGTTTTTT.

This clonotype was observed many times. V is TRBV6-1 and J is TRBJ2-7; 10 bases line up with TRBD2. CDR1 and CDR2 from the germline V gene are MNHNS and SASEGT. This CDR3 has 16 residues. The V and J ends lost 0 bases and 2 bases, in that order; junction bases with no gene match: 4. CDR3 protein: CASSEAPSGRAYEQYF. The CDR3 nucleotides are TGTGCCAGCAGTGAAGCTCCTAGCGGGAGAGCCTACGAGCAGTACTTC.

The chain employs TRBV29-1 and TRBJ2-5; 7 bases align to TRBD2. Trimming at V came to 6 bases and at J to 3 bases, leaving 16 bases not matched to a gene. Germline CDR1 and CDR2: SQVTM and ANQGSEA. CDR3 length equals 16 residues. Here the CDR3 DNA reads TGCAGCGTCCAAGTCCCCTCTAGCGGAGGGGAAGAGACCCAGTACTTC. It encodes CSVQVPSSGGEETQYF.

This chain links TRBV25-1 with TRBJ2-2, with a possible D match to TRBD2 (5 bases). This CDR3 has 13 amino acids. Trimming took 8 bases from V and 6 from J, leaving 13 bases between them. Germline lookup yields CDR1 MGHDK and CDR2 SYGVNS. Here the CDR3 DNA reads TGTGCCAGCGCCGCGGGTGGGGCCGGGGAGCTGTTTTTT. It codes for CASAAGGAGELFF.

The chain joins TRBV25-1 to TRBJ2-7; weak D call: TRBD2 (7 bases). The CDR3 loop spans 15 amino acids. Looked up from germline, CDR1 is MGHDK and CDR2 is SYGVNS. The V end was cut by 8 bases, the J end by 0 bases, with 17 bases between. DNA of the CDR3: TGTGCCAGCTCACCGAACGGGGGGCCCTCCTACGAGCAGTACTTC. Its protein is CASSPNGGPSYEQYF.

The genes are TRBV5-1 and TRBJ2-5; 14 nucleotides agree with TRBD2. CDR3 size: 16 residues. Germline V gives CDR1 SGHRS, CDR2 YFSETQ. V was clipped by 8 bases and J by 1 base; unmatched bases: 7. CDR3 amino acids: CARRGLAGASQETQYF. CDR3 in DNA: TGCGCCAGACGGGGACTAGCGGGAGCCAGCCAAGAGACCCAGTACTTC.

This clonotype was counted ten times or more. V is TRBV7-9 and J is TRBJ2-2; D is uncertain. CDR3 length equals 14 residues. Trimming cost V 5 bases and J 0 bases, with 7 bases left between them. The germline V gene encodes CDR1 SEHNR and CDR2 FQNEAQ (reference sequence). The CDR3 region has the DNA TGTGCCAGCAGCGTGCCCCCGAACACCGGGGAGCTGTTTTTT. It is translated as CASSVPPNTGELFF.

Ten or more counts support this clonotype. The chain couples TRBV29-1 to TRBJ2-2; TRBD2 matches 9 bases. The CDR3 is 14 residues long. Germline V gene data show CDR1 as SQVTM and CDR2 as ANQGSEA. Losses at the gene ends were 4 bases for V and 6 bases for J; bases not matched to a gene: 6. The CDR3 bases are TGCAGCGTTGCGGCGGGAGGGAAACCCGGGGAGCTGTTTTTT. Amino acid sequence: CSVAAGGKPGELFF.

This chain joins TRBV29-1 and TRBJ1-1; 7 bases align to TRBD1. This CDR3 is 13 amino acids long. V shed 6 bases and J 3 bases; nucleotides not matched to a gene: 7. Germline CDR1 reads SQVTM; CDR2 reads ANQGSEA. The CDR3 DNA sequence: TGCAGCGTAGAGAGGGGGCTGGACACTGAAGCTTTCTTT. Translation: CSVERGLDTEAFF.

This clonotype has a count of ten or more. The chain couples TRBV12-3 or TRBV12-4 to TRBJ2-2; possibly TRBD2 for D (6 bases). Trimming shortened V by 8 bases and J by 4 bases, and 17 bases separated the two germline ends. This CDR3 contains 15 residues. This CDR3 reads CASHTGQGGTGELFF. CDR3 nucleotide sequence: TGTGCCAGCCATACTGGGCAGGGAGGCACCGGGGAGCTGTTTTTT.

The rearrangement links TRBV29-1 to TRBJ2-6, with TRBD1 identical over 8 bases. With 2 bases clipped from V and 0 bases from J, the junction kept 3 bases outside the gene matches. The CDR3 sequence is 16 residues long. Germline lookup yields CDR1 SQVTM and CDR2 ANQGSEA. The CDR3 coding sequence is TGCAGCGTTGAACAGGGGGCGGGCTCTGGGGCCAACGTCCTGACTTTC. Its translation: CSVEQGAGSGANVLTF.

This clonotype showed up many times. The chain carries TRBV29-1 and TRBJ2-2; TRBD2 aligns across 10 bases. This CDR3 contains 16 residues. The ends lost 7 bases at V and 0 bases at J; junction bases unmatched: 8. Per germline, CDR1 SQVTM and CDR2 ANQGSEA. This CDR3 is CSANLGLAANTGELFF. DNA for the CDR3: TGCAGCGCCAATCTTGGACTAGCGGCGAACACCGGGGAGCTGTTTTTT.

On this clonotype itself: The junction departs from the called germline gene at one end, perhaps through a read error. The genes are TRBV5-6 and TRBJ2-7, with D hard to call. From germline, CDR1 is SGHDT and CDR2 YYEEEE. The CDR3 has 12 residues. The CDR3 here is CASGLARHEQYF. CDR3 DNA: TGTGCCAGCGGCTTAGCCCGGCACGAGCAGTACTTC.

This clonotype was seen repeatedly, ten times or more. The V call is TRBV7-3, the J call TRBJ2-7, with no clear D. Germline-derived CDR1 and CDR2 are SGHTA and FQGTGA. Trimming took off 6 bases at V and 6 bases at J, with 21 bases between the two ends. This CDR3 has 15 residues. The CDR3 bases are TGTGCCAGCAGTCTTAACCCGGGCCCCGGCAGCGAGCAGTACTTC. Protein: CASSLNPGPGSEQYF.

The V call is TRBV6-5, the J call TRBJ2-7; the match to TRBD1 covers 9 bases. Per the germline V gene, CDR1 is MNHEY and CDR2 is SVGAGI. Germline trimming cut 6 bases from V and 5 bases from J; bases unmatched to any gene: 8. The CDR3 is made up of 14 amino acids. The CDR3 loop is CASRGQGQGHEQYF. The CDR3, as DNA: TGTGCCAGCAGAGGACAGGGGCAAGGCCACGAGCAGTACTTC.

The V call is TRBV7-2, the J call TRBJ2-7; TRBD1 matches 7 bases. V gave up 6 bases and J gave up 1 base; unmatched junction bases: 15. The germline V gene encodes CDR1 SGHTA and CDR2 FQGNSA. The CDR3 has 17 residues. The CDR3 coding sequence is TGTGCCAGCAGTTCCCCCTCCCCAGGGGGAGAGTCCTACGAGCAGTACTTC. Translation: CASSSPSPGGESYEQYF. The full variable domain, in which reference TRBV7-2 and TRBJ2-7 provide the parts outside the CDR3, is GAGVSQSPSNKVTEKGKDVELRCDPISGHTALYWYRQSLGQGLEFLIYFQGNSAPDKSGLPSDRFSAERTGGSVSTLTIQRTQQEDSAVYLCASSSPSPGGESYEQYFGPGTRLTVT.